Listed below are T cell receptor beta chains from one sample, sequenced in a study of OX40 agonist ivuxolimab in advanced cancers. Repertoires were generated with immunoSEQ multiplex PCR, while TCRdb's copy carries only in-frame clones and drops some. Among over 40,000 clones listed, approximately 86% were seen once. The sample was CD4+ or CD8+ T cells sorted from blood, taken in a trial of the OX40 agonist ivuxolimab. The receptors were sampled from an adult with an advanced solid tumor such as melanoma, head and neck, liver or kidney cancer. Each CDR3 is given with its conserved first and last residue. D genes are given only for firm matches. Size is stated for part of the rows, as once, few or many counts, or as a class when the clone is expanded.

d_call j_call clone_size v_call cdr3_aa cdr3_nt
TRBD2 TRBJ2-7 . TRBV19 CASTLASGSTYEQYF TGTGCCAGTACTCTCGCGAGCGGGAGCACCTACGAGCAGTACTTC
TRBD1 TRBJ1-1 . TRBV18 CASSPGGQGGLSTEAFF TGTGCCAGCTCACCAGGGGGACAGGGAGGGTTGAGCACTGAAGCTTTCTTT
. TRBJ1-3 . TRBV7-2 CASSFFLGAGNTIYF TGTGCCAGCAGCTTTTTCCTGGGCGCTGGAAACACCATATATTTT
TRBD1 TRBJ1-1 . TRBV29-1 CSVAGQGGSTEAFF TGCAGCGTTGCCGGACAGGGAGGGTCCACTGAAGCTTTCTTT
. TRBJ1-1 . TRBV7-6 CASSHPLTEAFF TGTGCCAGCAGTCACCCCCTGACAGAAGCTTTCTTT
. TRBJ2-7 . TRBV6-6 CASRHTYEQYF TGTGCCAGCAGACACACCTACGAGCAGTACTTC
TRBD2 TRBJ2-5 . TRBV9 CASSVGARAGATPGETQYF TGTGCCAGCAGCGTAGGGGCTAGAGCGGGAGCGACCCCCGGGGAGACCCAGTACTTC
. TRBJ2-7 . TRBV6-5 CASSYKAVSSYEQYF TGTGCCAGCAGTTACAAAGCAGTGAGCTCCTACGAGCAGTACTTC
. TRBJ2-1 . TRBV7-2 CASSRGGGEQFF TGTGCCAGCAGCAGGGGCGGCGGTGAGCAGTTCTTC
. TRBJ2-7 . TRBV2 CASSEFWGRESSYEQYF TGTGCCAGCAGTGAATTTTGGGGCAGGGAAAGCTCCTACGAGCAGTACTTC
TRBD1 TRBJ2-7 . TRBV5-6 CASQKPGQGIDEQYF TGTGCCAGCCAAAAACCGGGACAGGGAATTGACGAGCAGTACTTC
. TRBJ1-5 . TRBV7-8 CASSLEEGIRQPQHF TGTGCCAGCAGCTTAGAAGAGGGAATACGGCAGCCCCAGCATTTT
. TRBJ2-2 . TRBV19 CATEGWQNPTGELFF TGTGCCACCGAGGGGTGGCAGAACCCAACCGGGGAGCTGTTTTTT
TRBD1 TRBJ1-1 . TRBV7-9 CASSRGQGHAYEAFF TGTGCCAGCAGCCGGGGACAGGGCCATGCCTATGAAGCTTTCTTT
TRBD1 TRBJ1-1 . TRBV6-5 CASSYGTGGSLAEAFF TGTGCCAGCAGTTACGGGACAGGGGGGTCCCTCGCTGAAGCTTTCTTT
. TRBJ2-5 . TRBV2 CASSERLAGSETQYF TGTGCCAGCAGTGAAAGGCTAGCTGGGTCAGAGACCCAGTACTTC
. TRBJ2-5 . TRBV7-9 CASNGRTSYQETQYF TGTGCCAGCAATGGGAGGACATCTTACCAAGAGACCCAGTACTTC
TRBD1 TRBJ1-1 . TRBV7-8 CASRHRQGPNTEAFF TGTGCCAGCCGGCACAGACAGGGGCCGAACACTGAAGCTTTCTTT
. TRBJ2-7 . TRBV7-2 CASSYSGYLSYEQYF TGTGCCAGCAGCTATAGCGGATACCTCTCCTACGAGCAGTACTTC
TRBD2 TRBJ2-1 . TRBV6-1 CASSSGSGVNEQFF TGTGCCAGCAGTAGCGGGAGTGGGGTCAATGAGCAGTTCTTC
TRBD1 TRBJ2-1 . TRBV25-1 CASSGGTGPYNEQFF TGTGCCAGCAGTGGCGGGACAGGGCCCTACAATGAGCAGTTCTTC
. TRBJ2-2 . TRBV19 CASSRKGAATGELFF TGTGCCAGTAGTAGAAAAGGGGCGGCCACCGGGGAGCTGTTTTTT
. TRBJ2-1 . TRBV25-1 CASSEFRAGPYNEQFF TGTGCCAGCAGTGAATTCAGGGCGGGGCCATACAATGAGCAGTTCTTC
TRBD1 TRBJ2-1 . TRBV27 CASSSLPGTGSYNEQFF TGTGCCAGCAGTTCCCTCCCCGGGACAGGGTCCTACAATGAGCAGTTCTTC
TRBD1 TRBJ1-4 . TRBV19 CASSIRDRAANEKLFF TGTGCCAGTAGTATCAGAGACAGGGCGGCTAATGAAAAACTGTTTTTT
. TRBJ2-3 once TRBV2 CASSEGVRTNTDTQYF TGTGCCAGCAGTGAAGGGGTCAGGACAAACACAGATACGCAGTATTTT
. TRBJ2-6 . TRBV11-2 CASSGIRSSGANVLTF TGTGCCAGCAGTGGGATCCGAAGCTCTGGGGCCAACGTCCTGACTTTC
. TRBJ1-5 . TRBV6-4 CASSDSAGVGQPQHF TGTGCCAGCAGTGACTCGGCAGGGGTTGGACAGCCCCAGCATTTT
TRBD2 TRBJ2-5 . TRBV4-2 CASSQQSGGRETQYF TGTGCCAGCAGCCAACAGAGCGGGGGCAGGGAGACCCAGTACTTC
TRBD1 TRBJ1-3 once TRBV7-2 CASSTGQRNTIYF TGTGCCAGCAGCACGGGACAGCGAAACACCATATATTTT
TRBD1 TRBJ2-3 . TRBV10-3 CAINTGQGGDTQYF TGTGCCATCAATACGGGACAGGGAGGGGATACGCAGTATTTT
TRBD2 TRBJ2-5 . TRBV18 CASSGTSGLQETQYF TGTGCCAGCTCAGGGACTAGCGGACTCCAAGAGACCCAGTACTTC
TRBD1 TRBJ2-5 . TRBV5-6 CASSLGVIQGAAETQYF TGTGCCAGCAGCTTGGGAGTGATACAGGGGGCCGCGGAGACCCAGTACTTC
TRBD2 TRBJ2-5 . TRBV5-6 CASSPFLSGGMETQYF TGTGCCAGCAGCCCTTTCCTTAGCGGGGGGATGGAGACCCAGTACTTC
TRBD1 TRBJ2-5 . TRBV7-6 CASSLSGGRETQYF TGTGCCAGCAGCTTATCAGGGGGTCGAGAGACCCAGTACTTC
. TRBJ2-2 . TRBV30 CAWSVGSGELFF TGTGCCTGGAGTGTCGGATCCGGGGAGCTGTTTTTT
. TRBJ2-6 . TRBV7-3 CASSLRADGANVLTF TGTGCCAGCAGCTTAAGGGCGGATGGGGCCAACGTCCTGACTTTC
. TRBJ2-2 . TRBV5-5 CASTGGLGTGELFF TGTGCCAGCACCGGGGGCCTGGGGACCGGGGAGCTGTTTTTT
. TRBJ2-1 . TRBV29-1 CSVEEGWSLGHNEQFF TGCAGCGTTGAAGAGGGATGGAGTCTGGGTCACAATGAGCAGTTCTTC
. TRBJ1-2 . TRBV6-5 CASNLRWGQPYGYTF TGTGCCAGCAATCTACGCTGGGGGCAACCTTATGGCTACACCTTC
. TRBJ1-3 . TRBV7-2 CASSSSGDSGNTIYF TGTGCCAGCAGCTCCTCGGGGGACTCTGGAAACACCATATATTTT
. TRBJ1-3 . TRBV10-3 CATGSYSGNTIYF TGTGCCACTGGTTCCTACTCTGGAAACACCATATATTTT
. TRBJ2-5 once TRBV6-1 CASAIQGQETQYF TGTGCCAGCGCGATACAGGGACAAGAGACCCAGTACTTC
. TRBJ1-5 . TRBV18 CASSPSEGGNQPQHF TGTGCCAGCTCACCATCGGAGGGCGGCAATCAGCCCCAGCATTTT
TRBD2 TRBJ2-1 . TRBV15 CATSRGGGGNEQFF TGTGCCACCAGCAGAGGCGGGGGAGGAAATGAGCAGTTCTTC
TRBD1 TRBJ2-7 . TRBV7-9 CASRGTGAEQYF TGTGCCAGCCGGGGGACAGGGGCCGAGCAGTACTTC
TRBD1 TRBJ2-3 . TRBV7-9 CASSPGQGRDTQYF TGTGCCAGCAGCCCCGGACAGGGGAGAGATACGCAGTATTTT
TRBD1 TRBJ1-5 . TRBV6-1 CASSVGTGINQPQHF TGTGCCAGCAGTGTGGGGACAGGGATTAATCAGCCCCAGCATTTT
. TRBJ1-1 . TRBV18 CASSKGGYDTEAFF TGTGCCAGCTCAAAGGGGGGGTACGACACTGAAGCTTTCTTT
. TRBJ2-2 . TRBV5-1 CASSSDRRGELFF TGCGCCAGCAGCTCAGACAGACGGGGGGAGCTGTTTTTT